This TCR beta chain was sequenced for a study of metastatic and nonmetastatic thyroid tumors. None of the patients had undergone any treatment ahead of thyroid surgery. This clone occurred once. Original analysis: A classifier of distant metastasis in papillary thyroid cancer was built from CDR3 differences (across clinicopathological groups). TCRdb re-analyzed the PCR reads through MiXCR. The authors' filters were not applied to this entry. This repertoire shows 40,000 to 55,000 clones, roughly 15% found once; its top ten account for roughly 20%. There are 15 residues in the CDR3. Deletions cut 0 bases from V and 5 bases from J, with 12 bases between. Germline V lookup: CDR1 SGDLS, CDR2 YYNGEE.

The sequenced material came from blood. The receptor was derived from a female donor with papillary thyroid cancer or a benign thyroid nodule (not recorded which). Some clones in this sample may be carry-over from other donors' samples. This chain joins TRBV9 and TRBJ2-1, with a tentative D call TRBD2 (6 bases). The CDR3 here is CASSVEGTGDNEQFF. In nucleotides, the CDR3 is TGTGCCAGCAGCGTAGAGGGGACTGGAGACAATGAGCAGTTCTTC. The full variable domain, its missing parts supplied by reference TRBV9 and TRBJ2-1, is DSGVTQTPKHLITATGQRVTLRCSPRSGDLSVYWYQQSLDQGLQFLIQYYNGEERAKGNILERFSAQQFPDLHSELNLSSLELGDSALYFCASSVEGTGDNEQFFGPGTRLTVL.